This T cell receptor (beta chain) was observed in a study of T cell changes during pregnancy in multiple sclerosis. Profiled with immunoSEQ multiplex PCR; TCRdb holds only in-frame clones, not every one. The sample carries some 29,000 clones, about nine tenths recorded once. Trimming left V 10 bases short and J 4 bases short, with 10 bases between. The CDR3 loop spans 11 amino acids. Germline CDR1 reads MDHEN; CDR2 reads SYDVKM. The material sequenced was CD4+ T cells from peripheral blood mononuclear cells, taken in the first trimester of pregnancy. This TCR was sampled from a female donor in good health, enrolled as a control in a pregnancy study. The V call is TRBV28, the J call TRBJ1-1; tentatively, D is TRBD1 (5 bases). DNA for the CDR3: TGTGCCACCCAAAGGGGCACTGAAGCTTTCTTT. Its translation: CATQRGTEAFF.